This paragraph covers one T cell receptor beta chain sequence. V lost 5 bases and J lost 0, with 11 bases in between. The germline gives CDR1 KGHSH, CDR2 LQKENI. The CDR3 runs to 15 residues. TCRdb called the PCR reads again in MiXCR, with one record for every CDR3 protein. The repertoire consists of about 97,000 distinct CDR3 sequences, with 24% occurring once and the leading ten covering about 0.99%. These data come from a study of molecular identifiers for immune sequencing clone quantification. Source material: naive CD8+ T cells from blood, with Jurkat cell RNA spiked in. Subset indicated: FACS-sorted CD8+CD4-CCR7+CD45RA+ naive T cells. The chain recombines TRBV18 with TRBJ1-5; perhaps TRBD1 as D (5 bases). This sequence was found in a human donor in good health. Some libraries in this study had Jurkat cell RNA spiked in. The CDR3 region has the DNA TGTGCCAGCTCAACCCGGGACGCTAGCAATCAGCCCCAGCATTTT. This codes for CASSTRDASNQPQHF.